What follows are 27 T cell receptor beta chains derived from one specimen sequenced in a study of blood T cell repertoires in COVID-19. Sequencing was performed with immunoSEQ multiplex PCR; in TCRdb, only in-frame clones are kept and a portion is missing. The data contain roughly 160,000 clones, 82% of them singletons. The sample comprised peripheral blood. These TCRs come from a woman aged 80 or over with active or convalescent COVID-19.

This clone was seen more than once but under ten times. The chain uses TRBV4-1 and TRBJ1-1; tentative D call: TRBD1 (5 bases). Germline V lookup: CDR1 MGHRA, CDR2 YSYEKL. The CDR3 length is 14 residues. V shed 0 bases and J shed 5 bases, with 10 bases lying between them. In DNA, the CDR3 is TGCGCCAGCAGCCAAGAAGGTGGGGGGACTGAAGCTTTCTTT. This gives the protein CASSQEGGGTEAFF.

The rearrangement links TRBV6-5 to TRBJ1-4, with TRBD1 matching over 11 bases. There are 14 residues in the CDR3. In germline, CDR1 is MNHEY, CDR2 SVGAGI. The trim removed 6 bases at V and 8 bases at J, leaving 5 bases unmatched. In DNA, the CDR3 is TGTGCCAGCAGGGACAGGGGGCCACGAGAAAAACTGTTTTTT. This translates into CASRDRGPREKLFF.

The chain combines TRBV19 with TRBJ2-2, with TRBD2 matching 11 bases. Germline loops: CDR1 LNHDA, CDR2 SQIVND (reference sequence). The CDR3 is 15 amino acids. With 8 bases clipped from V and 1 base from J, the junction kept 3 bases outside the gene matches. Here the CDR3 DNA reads TGTGCCAGTTTTAGCGGGAGGGTGAACACCGGGGAGCTGTTTTTT. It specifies CASFSGRVNTGELFF.

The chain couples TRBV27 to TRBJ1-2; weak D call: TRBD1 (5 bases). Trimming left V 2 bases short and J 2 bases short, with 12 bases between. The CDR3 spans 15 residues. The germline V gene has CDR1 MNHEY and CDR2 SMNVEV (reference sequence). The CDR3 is CASSLGHPPNYGYTF. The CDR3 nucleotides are TGTGCCAGCAGTTTAGGACACCCACCAAACTATGGCTACACCTTC.

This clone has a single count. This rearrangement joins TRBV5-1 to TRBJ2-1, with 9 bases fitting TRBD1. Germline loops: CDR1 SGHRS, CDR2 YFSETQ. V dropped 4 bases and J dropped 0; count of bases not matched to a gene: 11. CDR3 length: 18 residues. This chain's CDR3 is CASSPGTGSWGSYNEQFF. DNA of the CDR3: TGCGCCAGCAGCCCCGGGACAGGGTCGTGGGGCTCCTACAATGAGCAGTTCTTC.

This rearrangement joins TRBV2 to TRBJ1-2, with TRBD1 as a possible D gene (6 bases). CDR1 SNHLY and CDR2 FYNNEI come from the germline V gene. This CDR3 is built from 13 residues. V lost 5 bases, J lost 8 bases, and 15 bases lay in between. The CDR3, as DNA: TGTGCCAGCAGTACAGGGTCCGGCCGCGGCTACACCTTC. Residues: CASSTGSGRGYTF.

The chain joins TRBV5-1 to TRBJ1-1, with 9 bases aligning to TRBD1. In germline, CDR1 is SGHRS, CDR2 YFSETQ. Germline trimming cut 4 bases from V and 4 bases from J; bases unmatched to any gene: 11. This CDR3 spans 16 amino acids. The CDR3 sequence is CASSLQGALMGTEAFF. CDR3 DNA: TGCGCCAGCAGCCTACAGGGGGCCCTTATGGGCACTGAAGCTTTCTTT.

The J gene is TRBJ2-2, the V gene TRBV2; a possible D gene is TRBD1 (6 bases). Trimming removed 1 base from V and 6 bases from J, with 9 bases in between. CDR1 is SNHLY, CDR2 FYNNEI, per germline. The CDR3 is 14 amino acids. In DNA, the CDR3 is TGTGCCAGCAGTGAAGTAAAGGGGGCCGGGGAGCTGTTTTTT. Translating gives CASSEVKGAGELFF.

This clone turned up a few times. CDR3 coding DNA: TGTGCCAGCAGTTTGGGAGGCAGGGGGCAAACTGAAGCTTTCTTT. Its protein is CASSLGGRGQTEAFF. The rearrangement uses TRBV28 and TRBJ1-1, with 8 nucleotides matching TRBD1. The trim removed 3 bases at V and 5 bases at J, leaving 8 bases unmatched. Germline V gene data show CDR1 as MDHEN and CDR2 as SYDVKM. This CDR3 spans 15 amino acids. Together with reference TRBV28 and TRBJ1-1, the CDR3 gives the full variable domain: DVKVTQSSRYLVKRTGEKVFLECVQDMDHENMFWYRQDPGLGLRLIYFSYDVKMKEKGDIPEGYSVSREKKERFSLILESASTNQTSMYLCASSLGGRGQTEAFFGQGTRLTVV.

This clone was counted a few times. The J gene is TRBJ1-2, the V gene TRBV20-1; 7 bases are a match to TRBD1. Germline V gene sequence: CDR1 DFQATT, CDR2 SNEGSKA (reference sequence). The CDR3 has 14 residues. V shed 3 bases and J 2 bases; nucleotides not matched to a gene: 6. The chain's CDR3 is CSASRDSRNYGYTF. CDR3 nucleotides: TGCAGTGCTAGTAGGGACAGTAGAAACTATGGCTACACCTTC.

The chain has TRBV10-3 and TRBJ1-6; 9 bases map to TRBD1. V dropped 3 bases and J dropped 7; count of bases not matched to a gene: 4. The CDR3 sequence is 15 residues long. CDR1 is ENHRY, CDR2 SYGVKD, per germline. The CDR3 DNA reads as TGTGCCATCAGTGAAACCGGGACAGGGAATTCACCCCTCCACTTT. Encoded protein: CAISETGTGNSPLHF.

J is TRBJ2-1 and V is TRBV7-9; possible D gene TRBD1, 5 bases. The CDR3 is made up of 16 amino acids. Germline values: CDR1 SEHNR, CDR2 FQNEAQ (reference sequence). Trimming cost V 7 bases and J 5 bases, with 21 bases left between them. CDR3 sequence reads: CASNGYDSYVNNEQFF. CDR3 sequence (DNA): TGTGCCAGCAATGGGTATGACAGCTATGTAAACAATGAGCAGTTCTTC.

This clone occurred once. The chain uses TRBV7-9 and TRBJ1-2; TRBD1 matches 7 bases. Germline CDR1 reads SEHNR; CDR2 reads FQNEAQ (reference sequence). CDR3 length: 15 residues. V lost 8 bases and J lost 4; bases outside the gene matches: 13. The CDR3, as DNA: TGTGCCAGCCGAGGGACAGATTCTATGGTCTATGGCTACACCTTC. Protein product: CASRGTDSMVYGYTF.

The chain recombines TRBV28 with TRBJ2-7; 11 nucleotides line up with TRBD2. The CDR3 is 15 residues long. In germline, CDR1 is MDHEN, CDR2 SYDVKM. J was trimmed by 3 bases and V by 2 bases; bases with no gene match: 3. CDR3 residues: CASSLPGTSGYEQYF. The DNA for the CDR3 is TGTGCCAGCAGTTTACCCGGGACTAGCGGCTACGAGCAGTACTTC.

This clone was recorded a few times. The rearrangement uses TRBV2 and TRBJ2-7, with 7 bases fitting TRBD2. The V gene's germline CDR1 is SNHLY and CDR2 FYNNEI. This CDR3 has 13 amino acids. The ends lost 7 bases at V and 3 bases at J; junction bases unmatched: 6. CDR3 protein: CASTAAGNYEQYF. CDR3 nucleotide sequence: TGTGCCAGCACCGCAGCGGGAAACTACGAGCAGTACTTC.

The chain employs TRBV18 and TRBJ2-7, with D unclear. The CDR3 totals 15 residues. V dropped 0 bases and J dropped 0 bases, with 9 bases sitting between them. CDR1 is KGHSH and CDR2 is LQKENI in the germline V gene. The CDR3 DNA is TGTGCCAGCTCACCACCCATTTCGGGCTCCTACGAGCAGTACTTC. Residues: CASSPPISGSYEQYF.

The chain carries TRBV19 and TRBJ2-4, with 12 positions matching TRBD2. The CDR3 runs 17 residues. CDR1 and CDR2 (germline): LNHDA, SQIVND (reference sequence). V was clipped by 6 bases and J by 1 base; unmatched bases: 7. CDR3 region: CASSLRLAGDAKNIQYF. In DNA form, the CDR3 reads TGTGCCAGTAGCCTTAGACTAGCGGGAGACGCCAAAAACATTCAGTACTTC.

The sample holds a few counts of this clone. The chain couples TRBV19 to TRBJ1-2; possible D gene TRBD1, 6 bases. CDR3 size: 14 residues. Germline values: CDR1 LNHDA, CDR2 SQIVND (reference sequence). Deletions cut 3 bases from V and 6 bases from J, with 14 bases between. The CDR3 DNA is TGTGCCAGTAGTATTGGGGGGGCGCCTCATGGCTACACCTTC. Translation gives CASSIGGAPHGYTF.

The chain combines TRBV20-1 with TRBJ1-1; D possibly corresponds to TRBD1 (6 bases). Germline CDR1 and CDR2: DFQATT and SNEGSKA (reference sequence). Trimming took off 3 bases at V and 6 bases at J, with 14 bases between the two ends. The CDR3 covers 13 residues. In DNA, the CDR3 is TGCAGTGCTAGTCAAGTCAGGGGCGCTGAAGCTTTCTTT. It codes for CSASQVRGAEAFF.

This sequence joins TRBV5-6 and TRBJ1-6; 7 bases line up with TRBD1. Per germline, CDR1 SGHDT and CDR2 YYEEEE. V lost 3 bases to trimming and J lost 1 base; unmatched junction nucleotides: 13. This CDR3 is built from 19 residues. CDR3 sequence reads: CASSSDREIIRSYNSPLHF. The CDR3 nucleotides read TGTGCCAGCAGCTCAGACAGGGAGATCATACGGTCCTATAATTCACCCCTCCACTTT.

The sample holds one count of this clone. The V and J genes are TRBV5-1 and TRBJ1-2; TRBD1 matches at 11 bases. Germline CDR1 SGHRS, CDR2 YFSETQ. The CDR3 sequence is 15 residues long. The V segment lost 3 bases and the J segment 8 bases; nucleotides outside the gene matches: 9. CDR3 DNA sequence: TGCGCCAGCAGCTCCGCCGGACAGGGGGCAGGAGGCTACACCTTC. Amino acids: CASSSAGQGAGGYTF. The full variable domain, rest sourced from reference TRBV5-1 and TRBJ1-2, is KAGVTQTPRYLIKTRGQQVTLSCSPISGHRSVSWYQQTPGQGLQFLFEYFSETQRNKGNFPGRFSGRQFSNSRSEMNVSTLELGDSALYLCASSSAGQGAGGYTFGSGTRLTVV.

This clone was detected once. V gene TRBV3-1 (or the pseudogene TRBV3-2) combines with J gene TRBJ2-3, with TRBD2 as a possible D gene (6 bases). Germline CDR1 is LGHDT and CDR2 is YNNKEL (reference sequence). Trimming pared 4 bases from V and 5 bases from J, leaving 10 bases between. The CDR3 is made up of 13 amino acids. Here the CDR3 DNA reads TGTGCCAGCAGCCTACTAGCAATAGATACGCAGTATTTT. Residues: CASSLLAIDTQYF.

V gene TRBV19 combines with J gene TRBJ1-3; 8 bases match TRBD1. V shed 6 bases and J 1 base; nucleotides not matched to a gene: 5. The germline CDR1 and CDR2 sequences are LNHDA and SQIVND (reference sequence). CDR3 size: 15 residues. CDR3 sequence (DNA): TGTGCCAGTAGAACTACAGGGGGATCTGGAAACACCATATATTTT. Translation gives CASRTTGGSGNTIYF.

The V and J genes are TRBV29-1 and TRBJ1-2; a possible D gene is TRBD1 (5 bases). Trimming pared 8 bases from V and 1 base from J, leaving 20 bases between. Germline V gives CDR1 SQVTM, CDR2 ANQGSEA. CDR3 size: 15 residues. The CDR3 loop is CSSSGSLQSNYGYTF. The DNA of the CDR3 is TGCAGCTCCTCAGGGTCACTACAGAGTAACTATGGCTACACCTTC.

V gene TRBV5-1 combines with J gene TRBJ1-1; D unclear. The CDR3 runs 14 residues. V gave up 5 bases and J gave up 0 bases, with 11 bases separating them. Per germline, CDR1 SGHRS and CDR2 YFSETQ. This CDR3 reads CASRSLDMNTEAFF. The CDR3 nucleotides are TGCGCCAGCAGGAGCCTCGACATGAACACTGAAGCTTTCTTT. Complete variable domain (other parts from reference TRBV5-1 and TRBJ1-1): KAGVTQTPRYLIKTRGQQVTLSCSPISGHRSVSWYQQTPGQGLQFLFEYFSETQRNKGNFPGRFSGRQFSNSRSEMNVSTLELGDSALYLCASRSLDMNTEAFFGQGTRLTVV.

The CDR3 DNA follows: TGTGCCAGTACCGGGAAACCTGGGACAGATACGCAGTATTTT. Amino acid sequence: CASTGKPGTDTQYF. V usage is TRBV19 and J usage is TRBJ2-3, with TRBD2 as a possible D gene (5 bases). The CDR3 contains 14 residues. V lost 7 bases to trimming and J lost 3 bases, with 14 bases between them. Germline CDR1 is LNHDA and CDR2 is SQIVND (reference sequence).

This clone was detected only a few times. CDR3 sequence: CASSSRWDRAYEQYF. Written as DNA, the CDR3 is TGTGCCAGCAGCTCAAGATGGGACAGGGCCTACGAGCAGTACTTC. J is TRBJ2-7 and V is TRBV27, with 9 bases aligning to TRBD1. The junction had 8 bases not matched to a gene; V was cut back by 6 bases and J by 2 bases. The CDR3 length is 15 residues. Germline CDR1 MNHEY, CDR2 SMNVEV (reference sequence).